This passage covers 24 T cell receptor beta chains from one sample sequenced in a study of blood T cell repertoires in COVID-19. The repertoire was sequenced with immunoSEQ multiplex PCR; TCRdb's copy has only in-frame clones and lacks some. The profile covers some 190,000 clones, with under 90% appearing a single time and over 9.5% taken by the ten largest. The sequenced sample was peripheral blood. These receptors all stem from a woman of 80 years or more with active or convalescent COVID-19.

This sequence joins TRBV11-2 and TRBJ1-1; D perhaps matches TRBD1 (6 bases). Between the trimmed V and J ends, which lost 6 bases and 1 base, there was a span of 24 bases. The CDR3 totals 18 residues. CDR1 and CDR2 from the germline V gene are SGHAT and FQNNGV. The CDR3 DNA follows: TGTGCCAGCAGACTCTTTCGGTCGGACACGACAGGGAACACTGAAGCTTTCTTT. Protein: CASRLFRSDTTGNTEAFF.

This rearrangement joins TRBV5-1 to TRBJ1-1, with TRBD1 matching 9 bases. From germline, CDR1 is SGHRS and CDR2 YFSETQ. With 0 bases clipped from V and 6 bases from J, the junction kept 3 bases outside the gene matches. CDR3 length: 14 amino acids. The CDR3 spells CASSLVQGASEAFF. As DNA, the CDR3 is TGCGCCAGCAGCTTGGTACAGGGGGCCTCTGAAGCTTTCTTT. The entire variable domain, with the rest obtained from reference TRBV5-1 and TRBJ1-1, is as follows: KAGVTQTPRYLIKTRGQQVTLSCSPISGHRSVSWYQQTPGQGLQFLFEYFSETQRNKGNFPGRFSGRQFSNSRSEMNVSTLELGDSALYLCASSLVQGASEAFFGQGTRLTVV.

The J gene is TRBJ1-5, the V gene TRBV19; D call uncertain. This CDR3 is 14 amino acids long. Trimming pared 9 bases from V and 7 bases from J, leaving 19 bases between. Germline values: CDR1 LNHDA, CDR2 SQIVND (reference sequence). The CDR3 protein is CASLGGPGIQPQHF. CDR3 coding DNA: TGTGCCAGCCTGGGCGGACCGGGAATCCAGCCCCAGCATTTT.

The genes are TRBV6-5 and TRBJ2-1; 8 positions agree with TRBD1. CDR3 length equals 15 residues. Germline V gene sequence: CDR1 MNHEY, CDR2 SVGAGI. With 6 bases clipped from V and 4 bases from J, the junction kept 8 bases outside the gene matches. CDR3 nucleotide sequence: TGTGCCAGCAGGCGGACAGGGCCGAAATACAATGAGCAGTTCTTC. Protein: CASRRTGPKYNEQFF.

A single count supports this clone. The gene calls are TRBV5-4 and TRBJ1-1; TRBD1 agrees at 7 bases. Germline V CDR1 and CDR2: SGHNT, YYREEE (reference sequence). The CDR3 length is 17 residues. With V trimmed by 0 bases and J by 6 bases, 14 bases remained unmatched. In DNA, the CDR3 is TGTGCCAGCAGCTTGGAACTTGGTTACAGGGGAGAATCTGAAGCTTTCTTT. This gives the protein CASSLELGYRGESEAFF.

This clone came up a few times. The gene calls are TRBV19 and TRBJ1-5; 8 bases are shared with TRBD1. The CDR3 length is 15 residues. V gave up 5 bases and J gave up 0 bases; unmatched junction bases: 3. The germline gives CDR1 LNHDA, CDR2 SQIVND (reference sequence). CDR3 in DNA: TGTGCCAGTAGTCCCGGACAGGGTAGCAATCAGCCCCAGCATTTT. Protein: CASSPGQGSNQPQHF. Full variable domain (remainder filled in from reference TRBV19 and TRBJ1-5): DGGITQSPKYLFRKEGQNVTLSCEQNLNHDAMYWYRQDPGQGLRLIYYSQIVNDFQKGDIAEGYSVSREKKESFPLTVTSAQKNPTAFYLCASSPGQGSNQPQHFGDGTRLSIL.

This clone occurred a few times. The chain couples TRBV3-1 (or the pseudogene TRBV3-2) to TRBJ1-5, with a weak D call TRBD1 (5 bases). Trimming left V 1 base short and J 0 bases short, with 7 bases between. The CDR3 sequence is 15 residues long. CDR1 and CDR2 (germline): LGHDT, YNNKEL (reference sequence). The CDR3 coding sequence is TGTGCCAGCAGCCAAGGGGGCCCTAGCAATCAGCCCCAGCATTTT. Residues: CASSQGGPSNQPQHF.

The chain recombines TRBV19 with TRBJ2-7, with D perhaps TRBD1 (6 bases). In germline, CDR1 is LNHDA, CDR2 SQIVND (reference sequence). V was trimmed by 7 bases and J by 2 bases, leaving 21 bases between them. The CDR3 covers 16 residues. The CDR3 spells CASTPQTGMGAYEQYF. DNA of the CDR3: TGTGCCAGTACCCCCCAGACAGGTATGGGCGCCTACGAGCAGTACTTC.

This chain links TRBV11-2 with TRBJ2-3; TRBD2 matches at 9 bases. The length of the CDR3 is 15 residues. With V trimmed by 4 bases and J by 7 bases, 9 bases remained unmatched. Germline CDR1 SGHAT, CDR2 FQNNGV. The CDR3 here is CASSSVAGVIHTQYF. CDR3 DNA: TGTGCCAGCAGCTCGGTAGCGGGAGTAATACATACGCAGTATTTT. The full variable domain, completed using reference TRBV11-2 and TRBJ2-3, is EAGVAQSPRYKIIEKRQSVAFWCNPISGHATLYWYQQILGQGPKLLIQFQNNGVVDDSQLPKDRFSAERLKGVDSTLKIQPAKLEDSAVYLCASSSVAGVIHTQYFGPGTRLTVL.

Points on this clone: The sample contains more than one DNA sequence encoding this CDR3. The chain combines TRBV2 with TRBJ2-1; D remains unclear. V was shortened by 5 bases and J by 4 bases, with 3 bases between the two germline ends. CDR3 length: 11 residues. CDR1 SNHLY and CDR2 FYNNEI come from the germline V gene. The chain's CDR3 is CASSSYNEQFF. The CDR3 DNA is TGTGCCAGCAGTTCATACAATGAGCAGTTCTTC.

V and J are TRBV7-2 and TRBJ1-5; 9 bases map to TRBD1. The CDR3 length is 14 residues. Germline loops: CDR1 SGHTA, CDR2 FQGNSA. The V and J ends lost 6 bases and 7 bases, in that order; junction bases with no gene match: 7. The CDR3 sequence is CASSRTGVYQPQHF. The CDR3 coding sequence is TGTGCCAGCAGTCGGACAGGGGTTTACCAGCCCCAGCATTTT.

This chain connects TRBV5-1 to TRBJ2-7, with 9 bases lining up with TRBD1. The J segment lost 6 bases and the V segment lost 3 bases, leaving 7 bases of the junction unmatched. Germline V gene lookup returns CDR1 SGHRS and CDR2 YFSETQ. The CDR3 length is 14 residues. This CDR3 is CASSWQGQGGEQYF. Written as DNA, the CDR3 is TGCGCCAGCAGCTGGCAGGGACAGGGAGGCGAGCAGTACTTC.

The chain links TRBV25-1 to TRBJ2-3; D may be TRBD1 (6 bases). The CDR3 contains 13 residues. Looked up from germline, CDR1 is MGHDK and CDR2 is SYGVNS. Trimming cost V 6 bases and J 3 bases, with 10 bases left between them. Written as DNA, the CDR3 is TGTGCCAGCAGGCTTACAGGGACAGATACGCAGTATTTT. It codes for CASRLTGTDTQYF.

This chain links TRBV7-9 with TRBJ2-6; D unclear. Germline loops: CDR1 SEHNR, CDR2 FQNEAQ (reference sequence). The CDR3 loop spans 18 amino acids. V was cut by 0 bases and J by 2 bases, with 14 bases left in between. The DNA for the CDR3 is TGTGCCAGCAGCTTAGCCTTACCAACAGTACCTGGGGCCAACGTCCTGACTTTC. Translated: CASSLALPTVPGANVLTF.

The V gene is TRBV3-1 (or the pseudogene TRBV3-2), the J gene TRBJ1-4; TRBD1 aligns across 9 bases. Germline V gene data show CDR1 as LGHDT and CDR2 as YNNKEL (reference sequence). The CDR3 loop spans 15 amino acids. With 1 base clipped from V and 5 bases from J, the junction kept 2 bases outside the gene matches. The CDR3, as DNA: TGTGCCAGCAGCCAAGCCGGGACAGGGAATGAAAAACTGTTTTTT. Protein product: CASSQAGTGNEKLFF.

In DNA form, the CDR3 reads TGTGCCAGCAGCGGGTGGGGAGGGGAAAAACTGTTTTTT. It translates to CASSGWGGEKLFF. This sequence joins TRBV2 and TRBJ1-4; D is ambiguous. V lost 6 bases and J lost 8, with 13 bases in between. Germline V CDR1 and CDR2: SNHLY, FYNNEI. This CDR3 has 13 residues.

This chain uses TRBV6-5 with TRBJ1-2; tentative D call: TRBD1 (5 bases). CDR3 length equals 14 residues. CDR1 and CDR2 (germline): MNHEY, SVGAGI. Trimming stripped 0 bases from V and 10 bases from J, with 15 bases between. The CDR3, as DNA: TGTGCCAGCAGTTACTCAGGGCAGGGTCGGGTCTACACCTTC. Its translation is CASSYSGQGRVYTF.

This clone was found a few times. V gene TRBV2 combines with J gene TRBJ2-3; D call uncertain. CDR3 length equals 13 residues. Germline V gene sequence: CDR1 SNHLY, CDR2 FYNNEI. V gave up 3 bases and J gave up 5 bases, with 9 bases separating them. CDR3 nucleotide sequence: TGTGCCAGCAGTGATGACTCGCTAGATACGCAGTATTTT. Translating gives CASSDDSLDTQYF. Looking up the rest from reference TRBV2 and TRBJ2-3 gives the full variable domain: EPEVTQTPSHQVTQMGQEVILRCVPISNHLYFYWYRQILGQKVEFLVSFYNNEISEKSEIFDDQFSVERPDGSNFTLKIRSTKLEDSAMYFCASSDDSLDTQYFGPGTRLTVL.

The rearrangement uses TRBV5-1 and TRBJ2-4; 11 nucleotides match TRBD2. The CDR3 totals 15 residues. After removal of 0 bases from V and 4 bases from J, the junction contained 0 bases not matched to a gene. CDR1 SGHRS and CDR2 YFSETQ come from the germline V gene. The CDR3 DNA is TGCGCCAGCAGCTTGGGGACTAGCGGGAAAAACATTCAGTACTTC. Its protein is CASSLGTSGKNIQYF.

This chain uses TRBV10-3 with TRBJ1-1; D perhaps matches TRBD1 (6 bases). This CDR3 region has 14 residues. V shed 5 bases and J shed 4 bases, with 14 bases lying between them. The germline V gene encodes CDR1 ENHRY and CDR2 SYGVKD. The CDR3 reads CAISSQGPRTEAFF. CDR3 nucleotide sequence: TGTGCCATCAGTTCACAGGGTCCTCGCACTGAAGCTTTCTTT.

The chain links TRBV19 to TRBJ1-2; TRBD1 matches at 7 bases. The CDR3 runs to 14 residues. Per the germline V gene, CDR1 is LNHDA and CDR2 is SQIVND (reference sequence). Germline trimming cut 6 bases from V and 4 bases from J; bases unmatched to any gene: 8. The CDR3 is CASSRQGSSYGYTF. In DNA form, the CDR3 reads TGTGCCAGTAGCCGACAGGGATCGAGCTATGGCTACACCTTC.

The genes are TRBV29-1 and TRBJ1-2; 7 nucleotides align to TRBD1. From germline, CDR1 is SQVTM and CDR2 ANQGSEA. The CDR3 spans 13 residues. Trimming cost V 6 bases and J 4 bases; bases outside gene matches: 8. CDR3 sequence reads: CSVSTGQIYGYTF. The CDR3 DNA reads TGCAGCGTCTCGACGGGACAGATCTATGGCTACACCTTC.

The V call is TRBV6-1, the J call TRBJ1-5; 7 bases fit TRBD1. Germline V gives CDR1 MNHNS, CDR2 SASEGT. Unmatched junction bases numbered 6, after V lost 6 bases and J lost 4 bases. The CDR3 loop spans 14 amino acids. In DNA, the CDR3 is TGTGCCAGCAGACCAGGGACAGATAATCAGCCCCAGCATTTT. Its translation: CASRPGTDNQPQHF.

V is TRBV4-2 and J is TRBJ2-3; perhaps TRBD2 as D (5 bases). The V and J ends lost 4 bases and 0 bases respectively, with 14 bases between them. The CDR3 is 16 amino acids. CDR1 and CDR2 (germline): LGHNA, YNFKEQ. The CDR3 region has the DNA TGTGCCAGCAGCCGATTACTAGTTTCTAGCACAGATACGCAGTATTTT. The encoded protein is CASSRLLVSSTDTQYF.